This T cell receptor beta chain emerged from a study of OX40 agonist ivuxolimab in advanced cancers. Turning to the study itself: The study gave patients intravenous ivuxolimab at 0.01 to 10 mg/kg every 2 weeks. Past anti-PD-1, anti-PD-L1 or anti-CTLA-4 therapy was accepted, and 40% had received some.

Study-level findings and limits: At 0.1 to 3.0 mg/kg, CD4+ and CD8+ blood T cells expanded clonally by week 6.

Some clones are missing from TCRdb's copy, which holds only in-frame ones; the method was immunoSEQ multiplex PCR. The table records 19,000 or so clones, over 65% of them present only once. About this clone itself: Its antigen remains unidentified.

The junction had 15 bases not matched to a gene; V was cut back by 3 bases and J by 8 bases. The CDR3 runs 16 residues. The germline V gene has CDR1 SEHNR and CDR2 FQNEAQ (reference sequence). The sequence was collected from an adult with an advanced solid tumor such as melanoma, head and neck, liver or kidney cancer. This sample comprised CD4+ or CD8+ T cells sorted from blood, obtained in a trial of the OX40 agonist ivuxolimab. The chain employs TRBV7-9 and TRBJ1-2; TRBD1 agrees at 7 bases. The CDR3 region has the DNA TGTGCCAGCAGCTTTTCATTAACAGGGGCGAGTCAAGGCTACACCTTC. Its protein product is CASSFSLTGASQGYTF.